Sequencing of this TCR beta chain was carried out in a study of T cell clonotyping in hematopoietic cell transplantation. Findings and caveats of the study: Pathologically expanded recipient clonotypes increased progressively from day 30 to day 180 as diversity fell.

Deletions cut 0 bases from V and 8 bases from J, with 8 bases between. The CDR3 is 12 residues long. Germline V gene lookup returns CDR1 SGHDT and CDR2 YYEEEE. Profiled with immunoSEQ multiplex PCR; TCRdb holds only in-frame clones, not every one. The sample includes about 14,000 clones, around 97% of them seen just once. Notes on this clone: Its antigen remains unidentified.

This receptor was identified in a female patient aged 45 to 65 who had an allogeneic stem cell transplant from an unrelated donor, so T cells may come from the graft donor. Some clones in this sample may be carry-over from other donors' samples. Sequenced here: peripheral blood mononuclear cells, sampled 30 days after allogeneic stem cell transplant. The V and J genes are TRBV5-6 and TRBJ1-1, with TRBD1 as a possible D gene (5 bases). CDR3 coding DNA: TGTGCCAGCAGCTTGGTGCAGGGCGAAGCTTTCTTT. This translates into CASSLVQGEAFF.